The 2 T cell receptor beta chains given below trace back to one sample, sequenced in a study of T-cell reconstitution after alpha-beta-depleted transplantation in children. Unique molecular identifiers tagged the TCRbeta library. TCRdb fed the PCR reads into MiXCR, producing one record per CDR3 protein. The sample comprises fewer than 120,000 distinct CDR3 sequences, about 9.3% of which are singletons, and more than 7% rests with the top ten. The sample was PBMCs from the stem cell graft donor, taken from the stem cell graft. Source of these receptors: a human donor who donated a stem cell graft to a child with acute lymphoblastic leukemia.

This clonotype was observed many times. This sequence joins TRBV27 and TRBJ1-5; tentative D call: TRBD1 (5 bases). Germline-derived CDR1 and CDR2 are MNHEY and SMNVEV (reference sequence). V gave up 0 bases and J gave up 7 bases, with 10 bases separating them. This CDR3 spans 14 amino acids. CDR3 protein: CASSLSLGGQPQHF. Written as DNA, the CDR3 is TGTGCCAGCAGTTTATCCCTGGGGGGGCAGCCCCAGCATTTT.

The chain carries TRBV10-2 and TRBJ2-6; D gene ambiguous. Trimming left V 5 bases short and J 3 bases short, with 11 bases between. Germline assignment: CDR1 WSHSY and CDR2 SAAADI. The CDR3 length is 15 residues. Here the CDR3 DNA reads TGCGCCAGCAGTATCGAGGAAAATGGGGCCAACGTCCTGACTTTC. Translating gives CASSIEENGANVLTF.